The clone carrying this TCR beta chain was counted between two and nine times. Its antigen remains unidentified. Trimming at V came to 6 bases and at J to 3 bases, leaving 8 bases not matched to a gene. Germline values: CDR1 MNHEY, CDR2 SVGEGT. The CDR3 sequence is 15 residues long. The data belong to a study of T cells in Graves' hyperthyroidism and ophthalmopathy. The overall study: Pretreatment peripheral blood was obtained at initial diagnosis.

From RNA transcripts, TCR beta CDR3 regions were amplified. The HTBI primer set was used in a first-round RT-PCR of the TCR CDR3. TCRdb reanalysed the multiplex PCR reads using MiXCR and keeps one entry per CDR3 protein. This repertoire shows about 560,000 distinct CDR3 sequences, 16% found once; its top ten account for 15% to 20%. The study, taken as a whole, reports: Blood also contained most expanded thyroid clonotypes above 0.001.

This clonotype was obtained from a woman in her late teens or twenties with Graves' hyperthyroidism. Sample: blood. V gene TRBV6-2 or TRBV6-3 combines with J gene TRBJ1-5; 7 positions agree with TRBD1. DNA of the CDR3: TGTGCCAGCAGCGACAGACAGGGATTCAATCAGCCCCAGCATTTT. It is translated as CASSDRQGFNQPQHF.